Detailed here is one T cell receptor beta chain. Other DNA sequences from this sample encode an identical CDR3 as well. This sample was included in a study of shared clonotypes between healthy human individuals. Genomic DNA of every subset was divided equally among multiple immunoSEQ plates. Original processing methods: Because ImmunoSEQ provided only junction sequences with no quality scores, the filtering differed. Some clones are missing from TCRdb's copy, which holds only in-frame ones; the method was immunoSEQ multiplex PCR. V and J calls and clone size are given by that table; D and trimming were obtained from the DNA. The sample includes roughly 2 million clones, about 94% of them seen just once. The V end lost 5 bases, the J end lost 5 bases, and 8 bases lay between the germline ends. Looked up from germline, CDR1 is DFQATT and CDR2 is SNEGSKA (reference sequence). The CDR3 is 11 residues long.

Sequenced material: naive CD4+ T cells sorted from blood. The subset: CD45RA+ positively selected. The chain uses TRBV20-1 and TRBJ2-3, with D unresolved. The sequence was collected from a man between 18 and 29 years old in good health. CDR3: CSARERDTQYF. CDR3 coding DNA: TGCAGTGCTCGCGAGAGAGATACGCAGTATTTT.